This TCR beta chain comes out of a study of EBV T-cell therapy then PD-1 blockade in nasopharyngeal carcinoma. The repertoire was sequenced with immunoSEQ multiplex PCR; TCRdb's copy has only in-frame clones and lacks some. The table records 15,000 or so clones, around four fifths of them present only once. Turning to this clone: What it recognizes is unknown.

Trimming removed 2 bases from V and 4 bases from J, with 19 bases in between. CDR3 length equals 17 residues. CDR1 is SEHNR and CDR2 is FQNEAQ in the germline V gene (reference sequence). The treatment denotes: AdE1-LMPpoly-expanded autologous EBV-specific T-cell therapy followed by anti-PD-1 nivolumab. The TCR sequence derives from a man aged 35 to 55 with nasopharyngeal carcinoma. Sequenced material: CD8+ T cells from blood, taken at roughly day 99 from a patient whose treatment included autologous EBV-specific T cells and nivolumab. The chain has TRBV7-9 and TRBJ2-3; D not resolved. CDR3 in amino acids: CASSLSPSADPPDTQYF. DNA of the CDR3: TGTGCCAGCAGCTTATCACCCTCCGCAGACCCCCCAGATACGCAGTATTTT.